These 14 T cell receptor beta chains share one sample of origin, sequenced in a study of cytomegalovirus exposure and HLA in healthy donors. PCR amplification relied on 60 Vbeta primers (plus 13 Jbeta primers). Some clones are missing from TCRdb's copy, which holds only in-frame ones; the method was immunoSEQ multiplex PCR. This sample has around 150,000 clones, with 80% to 85% found just once. The sample comprised PBMCs. These receptors were taken from a man between 18 and 29 years old in good health and CMV-seronegative.

The chain combines TRBV7-2 with TRBJ1-5, with 9 bases lining up with TRBD1. In germline, CDR1 is SGHTA, CDR2 FQGNSA. With 5 bases clipped from V and 4 bases from J, the junction kept 6 bases outside the gene matches. This CDR3 contains 15 residues. The CDR3 coding sequence is TGTGCCAGCAGCCCCGCCGGGACAGGGAATCAGCCCCAGCATTTT. Translating it yields CASSPAGTGNQPQHF.

The chain links TRBV6-6 to TRBJ2-7; weak D call: TRBD1 (6 bases). Germline assignment: CDR1 MNHNY and CDR2 SVGAGI (reference sequence). Trimming left V 4 bases short and J 6 bases short, with 10 bases between. CDR3 length equals 12 residues. CDR3 loop: CASSSQGFEQYF. The CDR3 DNA reads as TGTGCCAGCAGTTCCCAGGGGTTCGAGCAGTACTTC.

This clone appeared once. V usage is TRBV10-3 and J usage is TRBJ2-7; the match to TRBD1 covers 8 bases. Per the germline V gene, CDR1 is ENHRY and CDR2 is SYGVKD. The CDR3 is made up of 11 amino acids. V trimming: 6 bases; J trimming: 6 bases; junction bases outside the gene matches: 1. In DNA, the CDR3 is TGTGCCATCAGCGGGACAGGCGAGCAGTACTTC. It specifies CAISGTGEQYF.

The chain combines TRBV7-2 with TRBJ2-1; D is undetermined. The germline V gene encodes CDR1 SGHTA and CDR2 FQGNSA. CDR3 length equals 16 residues. Trimming cost V 5 bases and J 4 bases, with 18 bases left between them. CDR3 sequence: CASSPNLEGPYNEQFF. Here the CDR3 DNA reads TGTGCCAGCAGCCCCAACCTAGAAGGTCCGTACAATGAGCAGTTCTTC.

This clone has more than one count but fewer than ten. The gene calls are TRBV6-1 and TRBJ2-7, with a weak D call TRBD2 (5 bases). The V gene lost 3 bases and the J gene lost 3 bases, with 18 bases spanning the gap. The germline gives CDR1 MNHNS, CDR2 SASEGT. This CDR3 comprises 16 residues. The CDR3 DNA reads as TGTGCCAGCAGTGACCCCGGCGGGCCCATCCTCTACGAGCAGTACTTC. Its translation is CASSDPGGPILYEQYF.

The chain recombines TRBV5-1 with TRBJ2-3; the D is unclear. CDR1 is SGHRS, CDR2 YFSETQ, per germline. The CDR3 is 14 residues long. V was clipped by 0 bases and J by 5 bases, with 10 bases between them. CDR3 region: CASSLALQVDTQYF. CDR3 DNA: TGCGCCAGCAGCTTGGCCTTGCAGGTAGATACGCAGTATTTT.

The V call is TRBV28, the J call TRBJ2-5, with TRBD1 matching over 10 bases. Gene TRBJ2-7 matches the end of the DNA better, so the J call may be wrong. The CDR3 runs 13 residues. Germline V gives CDR1 MDHEN, CDR2 SYDVKM. The CDR3 DNA reads as TGTGCCAGCAGCACCGGGACAGGGGTCGAGCAGTACTTC. This gives the protein CASSTGTGVEQYF.

The gene calls are TRBV7-2 and TRBJ2-1; 7 nucleotides line up with TRBD1. With V trimmed by 5 bases and J by 6 bases, 13 bases remained unmatched. Germline CDR1 SGHTA, CDR2 FQGNSA. The CDR3 sequence is 16 residues long. CDR3 protein: CASSRWGTAIGNEQFF. CDR3 nucleotides: TGTGCCAGCAGCCGCTGGGGGACAGCCATTGGCAATGAGCAGTTCTTC.

This chain links TRBV13 with TRBJ2-7; TRBD1 agrees at 7 bases. Trimming cost V 5 bases and J 4 bases; bases outside gene matches: 11. Germline values: CDR1 PRHDT, CDR2 FYEKMQ (reference sequence). This CDR3 region has 15 residues. CDR3 DNA sequence: TGTGCCAGCAGCCGACTTGGGACAGATTCTTACGAGCAGTACTTC. This translates into CASSRLGTDSYEQYF.

The chain recombines TRBV7-8 with TRBJ2-1, with a weak D call TRBD1 (6 bases). The CDR3 has 16 residues. Trimming took off 3 bases at V and 9 bases at J, with 21 bases between the two ends. Germline values: CDR1 SGHVS, CDR2 FQNEAQ. The CDR3 DNA follows: TGTGCCAGCAGCTTCGAAGGGGGAGCCTTGGGGCGTGAGCAGTTCTTC. This encodes CASSFEGGALGREQFF. Together with reference TRBV7-8 and TRBJ2-1, the CDR3 gives the full variable domain: GAGVSQSPRYKVAKRGQDVALRCDPISGHVSLFWYQQALGQGPEFLTYFQNEAQLDKSGLPSDRFFAERPEGSVSTLKIQRTQQEDSAVYLCASSFEGGALGREQFFGPGTRLTVL.

The V and J genes are TRBV11-2 and TRBJ2-5; TRBD2 matches 10 bases. CDR3 length: 15 residues. The V gene end was trimmed by 5 bases and the J gene end by 4 bases; junction bases not matched to a gene: 7. Germline values: CDR1 SGHAT, CDR2 FQNNGV. CDR3 in amino acids: CASSGVGLASETQYF. The DNA for the CDR3 is TGTGCCAGCAGCGGAGTGGGACTAGCGTCAGAGACCCAGTACTTC.

This rearrangement joins TRBV9 to TRBJ1-4; TRBD1 matches 8 bases. CDR1 and CDR2 (germline): SGDLS, YYNGEE. CDR3 size: 15 residues. Trimming took 3 bases from V and 5 from J; bases not matched to a gene: 6. CDR3 in DNA: TGTGCCAGCAGCGAAGCAGGGGGCGCGAATGAAAAACTGTTTTTT. It is translated as CASSEAGGANEKLFF.

This chain joins TRBV7-2 and TRBJ2-7; 15 nucleotides agree with TRBD2. Per the germline V gene, CDR1 is SGHTA and CDR2 is FQGNSA. The CDR3 covers 15 residues. Losses at the gene ends were 6 bases for V and 5 bases for J; bases not matched to a gene: 5. The CDR3 sequence is CASRGTSGRINEQYF. The CDR3 bases are TGTGCCAGCAGAGGGACTAGCGGGAGGATCAACGAGCAGTACTTC.

The V gene is TRBV7-9, the J gene TRBJ1-2, with D perhaps matching TRBD1 (5 bases). With 5 bases removed from V and 7 bases from J, the gap between germline ends came to 14 bases. This CDR3 region has 13 residues. Germline CDR1 SEHNR, CDR2 FQNEAQ (reference sequence). The CDR3: CASSRGNLGGYTF. CDR3 nucleotides: TGTGCCAGCAGCCGGGGGAATTTGGGTGGCTACACCTTC.